These T cell receptor beta chains were read from a single sample in a study of cytomegalovirus exposure and HLA in healthy donors. The table came from immunoSEQ multiplex PCR; TCRdb's copy has only in-frame clones and leaves some out. Of some 130,000 clones listed, 70% to 85% were seen once; the top ten hold about 3%. Sequenced: PBMCs. Every receptor here comes from an older woman in good health and CMV-seropositive. CDR3s include the opening cysteine and the closing phenylalanine or tryptophan. The D gene is left open where the match is weak. Clone size is given for some rows only: seen once, a few or many times, or a class if the clone is expanded.

j_call,cdr3_length,d_call,clone_size,v_call,cdr3_nt,cdr3_aa
TRBJ2-5,13,.,few,TRBV19,TGTGCCAGTAGTATAGGACAGAGGGAGACCCAGTACTTC,CASSIGQRETQYF
TRBJ2-3,17,TRBD2,once,TRBV18,TGTGCCAGCTCACCACCGGCGGGGGTACCTCCCACAGATACGCAGTATTTT,CASSPPAGVPPTDTQYF
TRBJ1-5,15,TRBD1,.,TRBV5-6,TGTGCCAGCAGCCTGCGACAGGGCATCAATCAGCCCCAGCATTTT,CASSLRQGINQPQHF
TRBJ2-7,15,TRBD1,.,TRBV19,TGTGCCAGTAGTACCCCGGGACAGGTAGCCTACGAGCAGTACTTC,CASSTPGQVAYEQYF
TRBJ1-3,15,.,few,TRBV6-5,TGTGCCAGCAGTTTCGACAGAAAACCTGGAAACACCATATATTTT,CASSFDRKPGNTIYF
TRBJ2-1,18,TRBD2,few,TRBV5-1,TGCGCCAGCAGCTCGGGACTAGCGGGGGGCAGCTCCTACAATGAGCAGTTCTTC,CASSSGLAGGSSYNEQFF
TRBJ1-6,17,TRBD1,.,TRBV2,TGTGCCAGCAGTTTGCCGGGACAGGGAATTCGCAATTCACCCCTCCACTTT,CASSLPGQGIRNSPLHF
TRBJ1-1,11,.,few,TRBV19,TGTGCCAGTCGGGATGGGCGGGTAACGAACTTT,CASRDGRVTNF
TRBJ2-7,18,.,.,TRBV10-1,TGCGCCAGCAGTGAGAGAGGGGGACGTGACCCTAGCAGCCACGAGCAGTACTTC,CASSERGGRDPSSHEQYF
TRBJ1-2,11,TRBD1,.,TRBV5-6,TGTGCCAGCAGTACAGGGGTTGGCTACACCTTC,CASSTGVGYTF
TRBJ1-1,13,.,few,TRBV5-6,TGTGCCAGCAGCCCCAGGGTTGGTACTGAAGCTTTCTTT,CASSPRVGTEAFF
TRBJ1-2,15,.,.,TRBV5-1,TGCGCCAGCCGAAAGGTGGCAGACTCTAACTATGGCTACACCTTC,CASRKVADSNYGYTF
TRBJ2-7,12,.,.,TRBV9,TGTGCCAGCAGCGGCCCCAGGGGCGAGCAGTACTTC,CASSGPRGEQYF
TRBJ1-1,14,.,.,TRBV28,TGTGCCAGCAGTTTCCCCCGGGTGGGAGCTGAAGCTTTCTTT,CASSFPRVGAEAFF
TRBJ1-6,16,.,few,TRBV2,TGTGCCAGCATCTCGGACATTAGGTCCTATAATTCACCCCTCCACTTT,CASISDIRSYNSPLHF
TRBJ2-3,15,.,.,TRBV5-1,TGCGCCAGCAGCTTGGGGGGCGGGACCACAGATACGCAGTATTTT,CASSLGGGTTDTQYF
TRBJ1-1,14,.,.,TRBV18,TGTGCCAGCTCACCACCTCTGAGGAACACTGAAGCTTTCTTT,CASSPPLRNTEAFF
TRBJ1-3,15,.,once,TRBV5-1,TGCGCCAGCAGCACCAGGGTAGGATCTGGAAACACCATATATTTT,CASSTRVGSGNTIYF
TRBJ1-5,13,.,.,TRBV19,TGTGCCAGCGTTCCCCAGGGGAATCAGCCCCAGCATTTT,CASVPQGNQPQHF
TRBJ2-1,18,TRBD2,.,TRBV13,TGTGCCAGCAGCTTAGGCCCCGGACTAGCGGGGGACAACAATGAGCAGTTCTTC,CASSLGPGLAGDNNEQFF
TRBJ2-7,15,TRBD2,few,TRBV5-6,TGTGCCAGCAGCTTATGGGGGGAGGGATCCTACGAGCAGTACTTC,CASSLWGEGSYEQYF
TRBJ1-5,17,.,.,TRBV18,TGTGCCAGCTCACCACGGGGCGGGGGAGGCCGGGGTCAGCCCCAGCATTTT,CASSPRGGGGRGQPQHF
TRBJ2-3,16,TRBD2,.,TRBV5-1,TGCGCCAGCAGCCCACCACTAGCGGGGGGGCCTGATACGCAGTATTTT,CASSPPLAGGPDTQYF
TRBJ1-4,15,TRBD1,.,TRBV19,TGTGCCAGTAGTGACGGGGACAGGGCGGGAGGAAAACTGTTTTTT,CASSDGDRAGGKLFF
TRBJ2-7,12,.,.,TRBV5-4,TGTGCCAGCAGCTACCAGGGTTACGAGCAGTACTTC,CASSYQGYEQYF
TRBJ2-7,18,TRBD1,.,TRBV27,TGTGCCAGCAGTTTTTATCCCTTCTCGGGACAGACATCCTACGAGCAGTACTTC,CASSFYPFSGQTSYEQYF
TRBJ2-7,11,.,.,TRBV7-2,TGTGCCAGCAGCTTCGTCTCGGAGCAGTACTTC,CASSFVSEQYF
TRBJ1-2,16,.,.,TRBV14,TGTGCCAGCAGCCAAGGACAGGCAATCCCCTTCTATGGCTACACCTTC,CASSQGQAIPFYGYTF
TRBJ1-2,12,.,.,TRBV9,TGTGCCAGCAGCGTAGTGGGGAGTGGCTACACCTTC,CASSVVGSGYTF
TRBJ1-1,11,.,.,TRBV12-5,TGTGCTAGTGGTTTGGTCATTGAAGCTTTCTTT,CASGLVIEAFF
TRBJ2-7,16,.,.,TRBV18,TGTGCCAGCTCACCGCGGCAACAGGGTAAAGGCTACGAGCAGTACTTC,CASSPRQQGKGYEQYF
TRBJ2-3,15,TRBD2,few,TRBV7-8,TGTGCCAGCAGCACTAGCGGGGGGCCTTTCGATACGCAGTATTTT,CASSTSGGPFDTQYF
TRBJ2-1,15,.,.,TRBV5-1,TGCGCCAGCAGCCAAGCTCCTGATCCCTACAATGAGCAGTTCTTC,CASSQAPDPYNEQFF
TRBJ1-2,16,TRBD1,.,TRBV7-9,TGTGCCAGCAGCAACCTCCGGGACAGGCCGAAGTATGGCTACACCTTC,CASSNLRDRPKYGYTF
TRBJ1-1,18,TRBD1,.,TRBV13,TGTGCCAGCAGCTTATCGCTGGGACAGGGGTCGTTGGACACTGAAGCTTTCTTT,CASSLSLGQGSLDTEAFF
TRBJ2-2,19,.,.,TRBV29-1,TGCAGCGTTGAAGATCTCCTCGACAGGCGCTCCGACCACACCGGGGAGCTGTTTTTT,CSVEDLLDRRSDHTGELFF
TRBJ2-7,14,TRBD1,.,TRBV29-1,TGCAGCGTTTCGACAGGGCAAGGTGCCTACGAGCAGTACTTC,CSVSTGQGAYEQYF
TRBJ1-2,14,TRBD1,.,TRBV5-1,TGCGCCAGCAGCTCCGGGACAGGCGACTATGGCTACACCTTC,CASSSGTGDYGYTF
TRBJ1-1,11,.,few,TRBV11-2,TGTGCCAGCAGCTTAGGAGCTGAAGCTTTCTTT,CASSLGAEAFF
TRBJ1-1,12,.,.,TRBV7-9,TGTGCCAGCAGCTTAGCCTCTACTGAAGCTTTCTTT,CASSLASTEAFF
TRBJ2-5,14,.,.,TRBV19,TGTGCCAGTAGTGTCTCTCGATCCAGGGAGACCCAGTACTTC,CASSVSRSRETQYF
TRBJ1-5,14,.,.,TRBV6-1,TGTGCCAGCAGTGAGCGGACAGACAATCAGCCCCAGCATTTT,CASSERTDNQPQHF
TRBJ2-7,14,TRBD2,few,TRBV6-1,TGTGCCAGCAGTGTTGGCGGGGGGGCCTACGAGCAGTACTTC,CASSVGGGAYEQYF
TRBJ1-6,14,TRBD1,.,TRBV6-4,TGTGCCAGCAGTCAAGGGACAGGAGGAGGACCCCTCCACTTT,CASSQGTGGGPLHF
TRBJ1-1,14,.,.,TRBV19,TGTGCCAGTAGTACACTACTCATGAACACTGAAGCTTTCTTT,CASSTLLMNTEAFF
TRBJ2-5,15,TRBD2,.,TRBV7-9,TGTGCCAGCAGCTCCGGGACTAGCGAGGTAGAGACCCAGTACTTC,CASSSGTSEVETQYF
TRBJ2-7,13,.,.,TRBV6-1,TGTGCCAGCAGGACAGACGGATACTACGAGCAGTACTTC,CASRTDGYYEQYF